Each of the 2 T cell receptor beta chains below was sequenced from the same sample in a study of CD8 T cells in ankylosing spondylitis. TCRdb reprocessed the 5' RACE reads with MiXCR, giving one entry per CDR3 protein. The sample shows more than 150,000 distinct CDR3 sequences, 9.5% to 15% of them seen only once. Specimen: blood, either unsorted or a sorted T cell fraction (not recorded which). All receptors come from a male donor with ankylosing spondylitis or in good health (not recorded which).

The chain couples TRBV3-1 to TRBJ2-1, with 7 bases aligning to TRBD1. CDR1 LGHDT and CDR2 YNNKEL come from the germline V gene (reference sequence). The CDR3 covers 16 residues. The J segment lost 3 bases and the V segment lost 10 bases, leaving 15 bases of the junction unmatched. In DNA form, the CDR3 reads TGTGCCACCTCACTTGGTGAGGGGGCTTTCTACAATGAGCAGTTCTTC. Amino acids: CATSLGEGAFYNEQFF.

The V gene is TRBV4-1, the J gene TRBJ2-1; 9 bases agree with TRBD2. Germline V gene sequence: CDR1 MGHRA, CDR2 YSYEKL. The V segment lost 0 bases and the J segment 7 bases; nucleotides outside the gene matches: 4. This CDR3 has 15 amino acids. CDR3 amino acids: CASSQDAGGLNEQFF. CDR3 bases: TGCGCCAGCAGCCAAGATGCGGGGGGGCTTAATGAGCAGTTCTTC.